One sample yielded the 26 T cell receptor beta chains listed below, sequenced in a study of response to subunit inactivated influenza vaccine. One entry per CDR3 protein, called by TCRdb with MiXCR from the RT-PCR reads. The sample shows hundreds of thousands of distinct CDR3 sequences, approximately 7.7% of them seen only once. The sequencing here drew on PBMCs from blood, taken around 25 months after vaccination. These receptors came from a man aged 50 to 69 who received an inactivated influenza vaccine.

The CDR3 spells CASRGTRGGRDNEQFF. CDR3 DNA sequence: TGTGCCAGCAGAGGGACTCGGGGGGGCCGGGACAATGAGCAGTTCTTC. V is TRBV28 and J is TRBJ2-1; 8 bases match TRBD2. V shed 6 bases and J 5 bases; nucleotides not matched to a gene: 12. Germline CDR1 MDHEN, CDR2 SYDVKM. CDR3 length: 16 residues.

This clonotype was detected ten times or more. The chain is built from TRBV7-2 and TRBJ1-2; D unclear. The CDR3 loop spans 13 amino acids. In germline, CDR1 is SGHTA, CDR2 FQGNSA. The V and J ends lost 5 bases and 10 bases respectively, with 17 bases between them. In DNA, the CDR3 is TGTGCCAGCAGCCATTACACGGATTTATTCTACACCTTC. Its translation is CASSHYTDLFYTF.

This clonotype was detected ten times or more. This CDR3 reads CSAREGAEPNTEAFF. CDR3 sequence (DNA): TGCAGTGCACGAGAGGGGGCAGAACCGAACACTGAAGCTTTCTTT. The chain has TRBV20-1 and TRBJ1-1; 7 bases agree with TRBD1. Germline V gives CDR1 DFQATT, CDR2 SNEGSKA (reference sequence). V was pared by 6 bases and J by 1 base, with 11 bases of the junction left unmatched. The CDR3 is 15 residues long.

This clonotype came up a few times. The CDR3 sequence: CASSYSDRGLGNTQYF. In DNA form, the CDR3 reads TGTGCCAGCAGTTACTCGGACAGGGGGCTTGGCAATACGCAGTATTTT. The J gene is TRBJ2-3, the V gene TRBV6-5; 11 bases line up with TRBD1. Trimming removed 0 bases from V and 7 bases from J; junction bases left unmatched: 6. The CDR3 is 16 residues long. Looked up from germline, CDR1 is MNHEY and CDR2 is SVGAGI.

The table lists this clonotype with a few counts. The chain employs TRBV12-3 or TRBV12-4 and TRBJ1-1, with D possibly TRBD1 on 6 matching bases. V was cut by 6 bases and J by 11 bases, with 16 bases left in between. This CDR3 contains 12 residues. The CDR3 nucleotides are TGTGCCAGCAGCCGAGGGGGGAAGGAGGCTTTCTTT. This encodes CASSRGGKEAFF.

This clonotype was observed a handful of times. The V and J genes are TRBV29-1 and TRBJ2-5, with D perhaps matching TRBD2 (5 bases). Trimming removed 2 bases from V and 0 bases from J, with 10 bases in between. There are 14 residues in the CDR3. CDR1 SQVTM and CDR2 ANQGSEA come from the germline V gene. The DNA for the CDR3 is TGCAGCGTTGAACTCCGGGATAACCAAGAGACCCAGTACTTC. Amino acids: CSVELRDNQETQYF.

This clonotype was found many times. CDR3 sequence (DNA): TGTGCCAGCAGTGAGGAGCAGGTCCTAGCCAAAAACATTCAGTACTTC. It codes for CASSEEQVLAKNIQYF. The rearrangement joins TRBV6-1 to TRBJ2-4, with D unclear. CDR1 MNHNS and CDR2 SASEGT come from the germline V gene. CDR3 length: 16 amino acids. The V and J ends lost 3 bases and 0 bases respectively, with 12 bases between them.

The J gene is TRBJ1-6, the V gene TRBV6-1, with 8 bases matching TRBD1. The CDR3 consists of 15 residues. CDR1 is MNHNS and CDR2 is SASEGT in the germline V gene. The ends lost 7 bases at V and 11 bases at J; junction bases unmatched: 13. CDR3 in DNA: TGTGCCAGCACCCCAGTATGGCAGGGGGCCACACCCCTCCACTTT. As protein: CASTPVWQGATPLHF.

This chain links TRBV28 with TRBJ1-6; maybe TRBD1 (6 bases). V lost 2 bases and J lost 4, with 12 bases in between. This CDR3 comprises 16 residues. Germline-derived CDR1 and CDR2 are MDHEN and SYDVKM. The CDR3 DNA is TGTGCCAGCAGTTTACTCCAGACAGGTTATAATTCACCCCTCCACTTT. Protein product: CASSLLQTGYNSPLHF.

At least ten counts were recorded for this clonotype. This chain links TRBV11-2 with TRBJ2-4; D remains unclear. This CDR3 comprises 15 residues. The ends were cut back, 0 bases at V and 6 bases at J, with 12 bases in the middle. Germline-derived CDR1 and CDR2 are SGHAT and FQNNGV. Written as DNA, the CDR3 is TGTGCCAGCAGCTTAGATCTCATTTTGAGAAACATTCAGTACTTC. Translated: CASSLDLILRNIQYF.

This clonotype was counted a few times. The chain uses TRBV10-3 and TRBJ2-2; D not resolved. Germline V gene data show CDR1 as ENHRY and CDR2 as SYGVKD. The V end was cut by 6 bases, the J end by 3 bases, with 11 bases between. This CDR3 has 14 residues. Written as DNA, the CDR3 is TGTGCCATCAGGAAGGGTATGGACACCGGGGAGCTGTTTTTT. Translation gives CAIRKGMDTGELFF.

The chain couples TRBV7-2 to TRBJ2-6; no clear D. CDR3 size: 14 residues. Germline CDR1 is SGHTA and CDR2 is FQGNSA. With 10 bases removed from V and 0 bases from J, the gap between germline ends came to 10 bases. As DNA, the CDR3 is TGTGCCAACAGTTTGAGCTCTGGGGCCAACGTCCTGACTTTC. Its translation is CANSLSSGANVLTF.

This clonotype appeared many times. This chain uses TRBV4-1 with TRBJ2-3; D is unresolved. CDR3 length equals 14 residues. CDR1 and CDR2 (germline): MGHRA, YSYEKL. The V and J ends lost 1 base and 2 bases respectively, with 7 bases between them. The CDR3 nucleotides read TGCGCCAGCAGCCAAGTTTGGGACACAGATACGCAGTATTTT. Translating it yields CASSQVWDTDTQYF.

This clonotype was picked up many times. J is TRBJ1-2 and V is TRBV20-1; D uncertain. Deletions cut 5 bases from V and 3 bases from J, with 7 bases between. CDR3 length: 11 amino acids. CDR1 is DFQATT, CDR2 SNEGSKA, per germline (reference sequence). The CDR3: CSAPPDYGYTF. As DNA, the CDR3 is TGCAGTGCTCCGCCCGACTATGGCTACACCTTC.

This clonotype has a handful of counts. The chain uses TRBV20-1 and TRBJ1-5; no definite D call. The CDR3 is 15 amino acids. Trimming pared 2 bases from V and 3 bases from J, leaving 14 bases between. CDR1 DFQATT and CDR2 SNEGSKA come from the germline V gene (reference sequence). The CDR3 region is CSARSPAGNNQPQHF. The CDR3 nucleotides are TGCAGTGCTAGATCCCCCGCGGGCAACAATCAGCCCCAGCATTTT.

The chain has TRBV10-3 and TRBJ1-3; 9 nucleotides agree with TRBD1. Unmatched junction bases numbered 11, after V lost 10 bases and J lost 7 bases. Germline CDR1 is ENHRY and CDR2 is SYGVKD. This CDR3 has 14 amino acids. As DNA, the CDR3 is TGTGCCACCCAGGACGACAGGGGGACTAACACCATATATTTT. Protein sequence: CATQDDRGTNTIYF.

CDR3 bases: TGCGCCAGCAGCTTGCTACCCGCGTTCCGGGACCAGCCGTCCTACGAGCAGTACTTC. Its translation: CASSLLPAFRDQPSYEQYF. V is TRBV5-1 and J is TRBJ2-7, with D perhaps given as TRBD1 or TRBD2 (5 bases each). CDR3 length equals 19 residues. The V end was cut by 1 base, the J end by 1 base, with 24 bases between. Germline V lookup: CDR1 SGHRS, CDR2 YFSETQ.

The table lists this clonotype with a few counts. The chain uses TRBV2 and TRBJ1-4; TRBD1 matches at 7 bases. The germline V gene has CDR1 SNHLY and CDR2 FYNNEI. The trim removed 3 bases at V and 0 bases at J, leaving 4 bases unmatched. CDR3 length: 16 residues. CDR3 nucleotides: TGTGCCAGCAGTGAGACAGGGCGAACAACTAATGAAAAACTGTTTTTT. This codes for CASSETGRTTNEKLFF.

This chain connects TRBV6-5 to TRBJ2-7; weak D call: TRBD2 (5 bases). Trimming removed 2 bases at V and 5 bases at J, with 10 bases between. This CDR3 region has 13 residues. The germline V gene encodes CDR1 MNHEY and CDR2 SVGAGI. CDR3 sequence: CASSYGRGDEQYF. CDR3 nucleotides: TGTGCCAGCAGTTACGGACGGGGTGACGAGCAGTACTTC.

This clonotype was seen many times. The chain joins TRBV3-1 to TRBJ2-7, with no clear D. Per the germline V gene, CDR1 is LGHDT and CDR2 is YNNKEL (reference sequence). The CDR3 is made up of 12 amino acids. Trimming stripped 4 bases from V and 4 bases from J, with 8 bases between. CDR3 sequence reads: CASSRLNYEQYF. The CDR3 bases are TGTGCCAGCAGCCGATTAAATTACGAGCAGTACTTC.

The chain recombines TRBV29-1 with TRBJ1-4; D is undetermined. Trimming removed 6 bases from V and 0 bases from J, with 11 bases in between. Germline V gives CDR1 SQVTM, CDR2 ANQGSEA. The CDR3 loop spans 14 amino acids. CDR3 sequence reads: CSVLDRATNEKLFF. In DNA, the CDR3 is TGCAGCGTCCTCGACCGAGCAACTAATGAAAAACTGTTTTTT. The full variable domain, rest sourced from reference TRBV29-1 and TRBJ1-4, is SAVISQKPSRDICQRGTSLTIQCQVDSQVTMMFWYRQQPGQSLTLIATANQGSEATYESGFVIDKFPISRPNLTFSTLTVSNMSPEDSSIYLCSVLDRATNEKLFFGSGTQLSVL.

As for this clonotype: This may be a read error, as it is one base from a much larger clone. V gene TRBV20-1 combines with J gene TRBJ2-1; 7 positions agree with TRBD2. The CDR3 runs 17 residues. Germline V gene sequence: CDR1 DFQATT, CDR2 SNEGSKA (reference sequence). The CDR3 is CSALGRGSMSSYKEQFF. In nucleotides, the CDR3 is TGCAGTGCCCTAGGGAGGGGTAGCATGAGCTCCTACAAGGAGCAGTTCTTC.

The table lists this clonotype with many counts. The rearrangement uses TRBV6-5 and TRBJ2-7; tentatively, D is TRBD1 (6 bases). Germline CDR1 and CDR2: MNHEY and SVGAGI. Trimming left V 2 bases short and J 0 bases short, with 14 bases between. The CDR3 has 16 amino acids. CDR3 protein: CASSYGGRTASYEQYF. DNA of the CDR3: TGTGCCAGCAGTTACGGCGGCCGGACAGCCTCCTACGAGCAGTACTTC.

The chain recombines TRBV7-9 with TRBJ1-1; TRBD1 is a possible D gene (5 bases). The CDR3 loop spans 15 amino acids. The V end was cut by 5 bases, the J end by 1 base, with 14 bases between. Per germline, CDR1 SEHNR and CDR2 FQNEAQ (reference sequence). CDR3 loop: CASSPRGGTNTEAFF. CDR3 DNA sequence: TGTGCCAGCAGCCCCCGGGGGGGGACGAACACTGAAGCTTTCTTT.

This clonotype was seen many times. The V and J genes are TRBV6-1 and TRBJ1-4; 8 bases are a match to TRBD1. CDR3 length: 14 residues. CDR1 MNHNS and CDR2 SASEGT come from the germline V gene. V gave up 6 bases and J gave up 7 bases; unmatched junction bases: 7. The CDR3 region has the DNA TGTGCCAGCAGCCCCAGACAGGGGAGTGAAAAACTGTTTTTT. Its protein is CASSPRQGSEKLFF.

This clonotype was seen a handful of times. This chain joins TRBV5-5 and TRBJ2-4, with 7 nucleotides matching TRBD1. This CDR3 contains 16 residues. The V and J ends lost 3 bases and 0 bases, in that order; junction bases with no gene match: 6. Germline V gene lookup returns CDR1 SGHKS and CDR2 YYEKEE (reference sequence). CDR3 nucleotide sequence: TGTGCCAGCAGCTCGGGACAGAGACTAGCCAAAAACATTCAGTACTTC. Residues: CASSSGQRLAKNIQYF. The variable domain in full, with the rest retrieved from reference TRBV5-5 and TRBJ2-4, is DAGVTQSPTHLIKTRGQQVTLRCSPISGHKSVSWYQQVLGQGPQFIFQYYEKEERGRGNFPDRFSARQFPNYSSELNVNALLLGDSALYLCASSSGQRLAKNIQYFGAGTRLSVL.